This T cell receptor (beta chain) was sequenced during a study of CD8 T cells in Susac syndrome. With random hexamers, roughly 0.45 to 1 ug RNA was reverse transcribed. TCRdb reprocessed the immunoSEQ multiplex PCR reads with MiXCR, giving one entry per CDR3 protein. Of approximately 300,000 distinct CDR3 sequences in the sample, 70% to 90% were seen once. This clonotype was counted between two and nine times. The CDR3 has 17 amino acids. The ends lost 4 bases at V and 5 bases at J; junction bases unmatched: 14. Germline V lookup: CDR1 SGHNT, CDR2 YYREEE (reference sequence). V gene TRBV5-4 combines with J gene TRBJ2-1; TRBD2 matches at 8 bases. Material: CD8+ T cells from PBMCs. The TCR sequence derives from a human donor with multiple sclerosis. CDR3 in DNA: TGTGCCAGCAGCCCCTACCTTTCTAGCGGGCCCCACAATGAGCAGTTCTTC. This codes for CASSPYLSSGPHNEQFF.